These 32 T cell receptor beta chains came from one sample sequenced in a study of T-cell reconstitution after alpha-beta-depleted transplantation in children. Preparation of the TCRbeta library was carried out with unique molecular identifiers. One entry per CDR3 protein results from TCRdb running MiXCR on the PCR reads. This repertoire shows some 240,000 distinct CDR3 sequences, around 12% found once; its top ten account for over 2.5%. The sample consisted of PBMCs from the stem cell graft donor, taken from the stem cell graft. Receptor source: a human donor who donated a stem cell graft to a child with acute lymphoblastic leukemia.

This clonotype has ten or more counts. CDR3 sequence reads: CASSPQSDSREQFF. In nucleotides, the CDR3 is TGTGCCAGCAGTCCCCAATCGGACAGCCGAGAGCAGTTCTTC. V usage is TRBV6-5 and J usage is TRBJ2-1; possibly TRBD1 for D (6 bases). This CDR3 spans 14 amino acids. V shed 5 bases and J shed 10 bases, with 18 bases lying between them. Germline CDR1 is MNHEY and CDR2 is SVGAGI.

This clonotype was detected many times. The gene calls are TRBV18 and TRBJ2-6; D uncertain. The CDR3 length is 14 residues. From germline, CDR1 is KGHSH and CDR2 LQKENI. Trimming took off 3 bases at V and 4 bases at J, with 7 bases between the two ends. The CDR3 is CASSPVGGANVLTF. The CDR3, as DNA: TGTGCCAGCTCACCGGTCGGCGGGGCCAACGTCCTGACTTTC.

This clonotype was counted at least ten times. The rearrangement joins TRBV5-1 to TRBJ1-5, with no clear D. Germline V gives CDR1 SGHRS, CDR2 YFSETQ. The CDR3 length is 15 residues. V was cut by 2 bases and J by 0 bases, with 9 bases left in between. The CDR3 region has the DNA TGCGCCAGCAGCTTCTCTGGGAATAGCAATCAGCCCCAGCATTTT. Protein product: CASSFSGNSNQPQHF.

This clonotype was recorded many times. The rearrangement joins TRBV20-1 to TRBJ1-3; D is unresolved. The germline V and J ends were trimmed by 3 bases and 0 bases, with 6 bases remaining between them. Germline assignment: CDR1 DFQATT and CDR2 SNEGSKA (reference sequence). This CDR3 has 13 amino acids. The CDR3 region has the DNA TGCAGTGCTAGTGTTCACTCTGGAAACACCATATATTTT. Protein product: CSASVHSGNTIYF.

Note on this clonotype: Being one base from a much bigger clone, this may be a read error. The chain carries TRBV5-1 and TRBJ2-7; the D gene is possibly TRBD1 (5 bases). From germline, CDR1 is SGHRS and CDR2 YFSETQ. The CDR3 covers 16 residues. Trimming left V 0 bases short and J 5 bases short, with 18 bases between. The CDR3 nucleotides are TGCGCCAGCAGCTTGGACACTCTTCAGGGTTCTCACGAGCAGTACTTC. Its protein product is CASSLDTLQGSHEQYF. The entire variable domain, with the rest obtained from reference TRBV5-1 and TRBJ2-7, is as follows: KAGVTQTPRYLIKTRGQQVTLSCSPISGHRSVSWYQQTPGQGLQFLFEYFSETQRNKGNFPGRFSGRQFSNSRSEMNVSTLELGDSALYLCASSLDTLQGSHEQYFGPGTRLTVT.

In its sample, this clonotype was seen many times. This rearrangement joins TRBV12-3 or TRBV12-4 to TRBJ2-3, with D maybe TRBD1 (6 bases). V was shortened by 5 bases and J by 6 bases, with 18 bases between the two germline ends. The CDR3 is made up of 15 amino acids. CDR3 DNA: TGTGCCAGCAGTACAGGGCAGGGGATGGACGATACGCAGTATTTT. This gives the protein CASSTGQGMDDTQYF.

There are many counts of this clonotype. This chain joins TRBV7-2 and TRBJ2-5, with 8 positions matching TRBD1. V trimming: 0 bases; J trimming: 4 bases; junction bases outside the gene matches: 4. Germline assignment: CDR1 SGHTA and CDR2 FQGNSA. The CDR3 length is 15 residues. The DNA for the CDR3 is TGTGCCAGCAGCTTAGCTCCTGGGACAGGAGAGACCCAGTACTTC. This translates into CASSLAPGTGETQYF.

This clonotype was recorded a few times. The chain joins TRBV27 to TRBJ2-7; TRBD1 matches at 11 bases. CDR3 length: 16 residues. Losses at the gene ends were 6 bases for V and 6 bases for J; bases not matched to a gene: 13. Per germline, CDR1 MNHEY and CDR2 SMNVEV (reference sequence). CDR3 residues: CASRHNFGQGAGEQYF. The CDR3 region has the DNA TGTGCCAGCAGACATAATTTCGGACAGGGGGCGGGCGAGCAGTACTTC.

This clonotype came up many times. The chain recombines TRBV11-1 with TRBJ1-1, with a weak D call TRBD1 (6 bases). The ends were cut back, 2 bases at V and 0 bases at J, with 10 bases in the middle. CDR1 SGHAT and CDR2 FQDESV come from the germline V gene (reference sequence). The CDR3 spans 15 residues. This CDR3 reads CASSLRRGMNTEAFF. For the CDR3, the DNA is TGTGCCAGCAGCTTACGCAGGGGAATGAACACTGAAGCTTTCTTT.

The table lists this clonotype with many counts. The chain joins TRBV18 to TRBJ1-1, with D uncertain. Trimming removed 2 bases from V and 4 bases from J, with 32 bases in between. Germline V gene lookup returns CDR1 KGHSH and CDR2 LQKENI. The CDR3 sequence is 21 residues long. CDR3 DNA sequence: TGTGCCAGCTCACCAAGTGGAGGCCCAGCATATCTGGATACGGTGACCACTGAAGCTTTCTTT. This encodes CASSPSGGPAYLDTVTTEAFF.

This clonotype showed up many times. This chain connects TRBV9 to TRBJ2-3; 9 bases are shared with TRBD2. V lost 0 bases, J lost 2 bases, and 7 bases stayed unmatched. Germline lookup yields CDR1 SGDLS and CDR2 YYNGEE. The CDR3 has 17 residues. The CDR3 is CASSVVPSGDLTDTQYF. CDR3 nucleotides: TGTGCCAGCAGCGTAGTACCTAGCGGGGACCTCACAGATACGCAGTATTTT.

CDR3 bases: TGTGCCAGCAGGGCCCGGACTACAACTAGCACAGATACGCAGTATTTT. The encoded protein is CASRARTTTSTDTQYF. The chain is built from TRBV2 and TRBJ2-3; TRBD2 might be the D (6 bases). This CDR3 comprises 16 residues. V gave up 6 bases and J gave up 0 bases, with 16 bases separating them. Per germline, CDR1 SNHLY and CDR2 FYNNEI.

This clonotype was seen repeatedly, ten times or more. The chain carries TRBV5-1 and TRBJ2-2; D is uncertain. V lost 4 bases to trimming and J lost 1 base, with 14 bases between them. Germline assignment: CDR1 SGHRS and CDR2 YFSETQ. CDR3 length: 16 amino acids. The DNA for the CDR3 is TGCGCCAGCAGCCCACCTGACCCGGGGAACACCGGGGAGCTGTTTTTT. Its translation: CASSPPDPGNTGELFF.

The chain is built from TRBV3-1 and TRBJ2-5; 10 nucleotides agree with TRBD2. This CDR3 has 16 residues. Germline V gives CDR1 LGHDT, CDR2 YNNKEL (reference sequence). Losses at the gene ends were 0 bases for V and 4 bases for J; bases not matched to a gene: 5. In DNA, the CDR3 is TGTGCCAGCAGCCAAGAAGGAAGCGGGGGGGCAGAGACCCAGTACTTC. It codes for CASSQEGSGGAETQYF.

The CDR3 coding sequence is TGCGCCAGCAGCCAACGACTAGCGGGGAGCTACCAAGAGACCCAGTACTTC. The encoded protein is CASSQRLAGSYQETQYF. This chain connects TRBV4-3 to TRBJ2-5; 11 positions match TRBD2. Germline CDR1 is LGHNA and CDR2 is YSLEER. The CDR3 totals 17 residues. After removal of 2 bases from V and 0 bases from J, the junction contained 5 bases not matched to a gene.

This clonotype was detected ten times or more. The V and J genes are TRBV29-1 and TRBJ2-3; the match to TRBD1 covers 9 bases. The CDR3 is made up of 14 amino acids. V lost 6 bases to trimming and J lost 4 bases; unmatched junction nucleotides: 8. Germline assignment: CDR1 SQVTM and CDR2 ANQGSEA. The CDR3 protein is CSVEGTGMPDTQYF. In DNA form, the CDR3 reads TGCAGCGTCGAGGGGACAGGGATGCCAGATACGCAGTATTTT.

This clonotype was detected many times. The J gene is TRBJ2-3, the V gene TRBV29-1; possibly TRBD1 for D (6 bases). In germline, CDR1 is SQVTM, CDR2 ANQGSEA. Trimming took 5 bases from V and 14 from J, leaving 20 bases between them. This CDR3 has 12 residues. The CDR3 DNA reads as TGCAGCGTTCCCGTTTCCCCAGGGGCGCGGTATTTT. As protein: CSVPVSPGARYF.

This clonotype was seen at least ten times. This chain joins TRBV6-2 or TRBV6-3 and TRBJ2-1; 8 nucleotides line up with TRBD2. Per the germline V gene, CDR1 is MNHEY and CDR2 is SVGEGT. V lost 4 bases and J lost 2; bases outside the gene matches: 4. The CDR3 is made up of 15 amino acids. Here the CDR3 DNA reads TGTGCCAGCAGTTTACTAGCGGCGGCCTACAATGAGCAGTTCTTC. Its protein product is CASSLLAAAYNEQFF.

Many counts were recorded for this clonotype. The CDR3 nucleotides read TGTGCCAGCAGACTTGACTCCACAGATACGCAGTATTTT. Encoded protein: CASRLDSTDTQYF. The chain carries TRBV2 and TRBJ2-3, with D unclear. The CDR3 extends over 13 amino acids. V was trimmed by 6 bases and J by 2 bases, leaving 9 bases between them. Germline CDR1 and CDR2: SNHLY and FYNNEI.

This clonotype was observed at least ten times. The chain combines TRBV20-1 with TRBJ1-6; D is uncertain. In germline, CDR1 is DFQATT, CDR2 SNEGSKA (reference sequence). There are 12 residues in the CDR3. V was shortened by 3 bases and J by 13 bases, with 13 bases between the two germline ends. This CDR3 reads CSASAGNQPLHF. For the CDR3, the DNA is TGCAGTGCTAGCGCCGGGAATCAGCCCCTCCACTTT.

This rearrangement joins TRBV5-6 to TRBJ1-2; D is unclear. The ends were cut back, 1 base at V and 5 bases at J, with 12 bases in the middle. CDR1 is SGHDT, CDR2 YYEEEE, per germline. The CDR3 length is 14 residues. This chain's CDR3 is CASSLTGPGYGYTF. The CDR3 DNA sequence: TGTGCCAGCAGCTTGACGGGCCCGGGGTATGGCTACACCTTC.

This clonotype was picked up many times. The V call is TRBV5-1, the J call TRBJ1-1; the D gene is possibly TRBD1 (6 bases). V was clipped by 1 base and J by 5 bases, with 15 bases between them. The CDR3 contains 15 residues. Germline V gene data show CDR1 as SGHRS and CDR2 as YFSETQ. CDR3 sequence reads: CASSLIGLGATEAFF. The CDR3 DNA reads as TGCGCCAGCAGCTTGATCGGTTTGGGGGCTACTGAAGCTTTCTTT.

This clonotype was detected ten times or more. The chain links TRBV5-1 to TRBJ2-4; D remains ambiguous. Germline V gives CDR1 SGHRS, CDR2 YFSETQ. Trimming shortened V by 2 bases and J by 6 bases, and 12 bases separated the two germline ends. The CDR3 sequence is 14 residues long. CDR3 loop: CASSFRESANIQYF. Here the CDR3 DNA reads TGCGCCAGCAGCTTTCGAGAGTCCGCAAACATTCAGTACTTC. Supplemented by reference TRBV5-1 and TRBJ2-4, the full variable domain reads KAGVTQTPRYLIKTRGQQVTLSCSPISGHRSVSWYQQTPGQGLQFLFEYFSETQRNKGNFPGRFSGRQFSNSRSEMNVSTLELGDSALYLCASSFRESANIQYFGAGTRLSVL.

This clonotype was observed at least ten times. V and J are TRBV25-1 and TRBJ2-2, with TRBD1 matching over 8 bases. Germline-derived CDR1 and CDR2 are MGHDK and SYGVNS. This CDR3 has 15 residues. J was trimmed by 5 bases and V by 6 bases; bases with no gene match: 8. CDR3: CASRADRGPTGELFF. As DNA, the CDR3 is TGTGCCAGCAGGGCCGACAGGGGACCGACCGGGGAGCTGTTTTTT.

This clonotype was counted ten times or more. The CDR3 sequence: CASSLDGGKHYEQYF. The CDR3 DNA is TGCGCCAGCAGCTTGGACGGCGGGAAACACTACGAGCAGTACTTC. V and J are TRBV5-1 and TRBJ2-7, with D perhaps TRBD2 (6 bases). The germline gives CDR1 SGHRS, CDR2 YFSETQ. CDR3 length: 15 amino acids. The V gene lost 0 bases and the J gene lost 3 bases, with 13 bases spanning the gap.

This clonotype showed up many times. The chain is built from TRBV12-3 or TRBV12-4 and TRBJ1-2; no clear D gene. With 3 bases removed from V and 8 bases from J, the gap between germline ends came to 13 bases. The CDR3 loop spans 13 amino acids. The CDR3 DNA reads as TGTGCCAGCAGTTTTTCCGAAGAGGGCGGCTACACCTTC. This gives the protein CASSFSEEGGYTF.

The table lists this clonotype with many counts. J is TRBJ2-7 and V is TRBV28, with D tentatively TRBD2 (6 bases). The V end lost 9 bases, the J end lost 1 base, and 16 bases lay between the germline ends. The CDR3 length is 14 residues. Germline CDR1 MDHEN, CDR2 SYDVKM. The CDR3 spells CASNPPGRSYEQYF. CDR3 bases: TGTGCCAGTAACCCCCCAGGGAGGTCCTACGAGCAGTACTTC.

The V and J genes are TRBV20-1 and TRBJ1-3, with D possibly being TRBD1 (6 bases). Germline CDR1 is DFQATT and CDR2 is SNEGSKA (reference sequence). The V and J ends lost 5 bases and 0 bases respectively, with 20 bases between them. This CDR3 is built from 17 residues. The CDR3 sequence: CSAYDRRALYSGNTIYF. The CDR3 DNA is TGCAGTGCTTATGACAGGAGAGCATTGTACTCTGGAAACACCATATATTTT.

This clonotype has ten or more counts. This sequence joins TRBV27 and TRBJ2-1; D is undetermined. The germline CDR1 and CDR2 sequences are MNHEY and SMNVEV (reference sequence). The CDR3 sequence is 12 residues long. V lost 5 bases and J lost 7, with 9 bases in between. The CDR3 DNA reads TGTGCCAGCAGTAACCTAGGGAATGAGCAGTTCTTC. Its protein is CASSNLGNEQFF.

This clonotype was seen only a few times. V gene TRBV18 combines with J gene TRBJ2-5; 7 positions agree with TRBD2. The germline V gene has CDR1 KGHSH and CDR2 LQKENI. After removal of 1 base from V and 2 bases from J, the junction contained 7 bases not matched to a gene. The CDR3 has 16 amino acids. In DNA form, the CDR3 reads TGTGCCAGCTCACCACTGGATCAGGGAGGGCAAGAGACCCAGTACTTC. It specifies CASSPLDQGGQETQYF.

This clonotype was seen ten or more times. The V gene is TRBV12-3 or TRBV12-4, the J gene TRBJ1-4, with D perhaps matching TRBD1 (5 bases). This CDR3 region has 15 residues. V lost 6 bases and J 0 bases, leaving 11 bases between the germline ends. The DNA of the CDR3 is TGTGCCAGCAGCTATTGGGGGGCAACTAATGAAAAACTGTTTTTT. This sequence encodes CASSYWGATNEKLFF.

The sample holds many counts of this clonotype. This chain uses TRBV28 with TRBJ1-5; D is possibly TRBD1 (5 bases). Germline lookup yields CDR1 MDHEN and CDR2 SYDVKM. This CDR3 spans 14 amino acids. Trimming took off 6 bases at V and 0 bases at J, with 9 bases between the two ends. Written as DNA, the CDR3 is TGTGCCAGCAGGGGGGAAGCTAGCAATCAGCCCCAGCATTTT. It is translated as CASRGEASNQPQHF.